Included here is one T cell receptor beta chain sequence, with context. Its antigen is as yet unknown. The data derive from a study of T cell responses to AZD1222 COVID-19 vaccine. Overall study findings and caveats: Females made up more of the donors, who were largely white British, and clonal diversity may have come out too low. The study found vaccine-associated CD4 TCRs spanning spike, dominant at 160-218 and 743-854. The number of AZD1222 recipients seropositive at baseline was only five to seven.

Unmatched junction bases numbered 9, after V lost 5 bases and J lost 0 bases. The CDR3 is made up of 19 amino acids. Germline CDR1 and CDR2: SGHTA and FQGTGA. Measured with immunoSEQ multiplex PCR; TCRdb has only the in-frame clones, and not every one. The sample shows 150,000 to 200,000 clones, 90% to 95% of them seen only once. The chain is built from TRBV7-3 and TRBJ2-6; the match to TRBD2 covers 11 bases. Specimen: peripheral blood, collected 28 days after the second AZD1222 dose. This clonotype originated in an adult who received the AZD1222 COVID-19 vaccine. CDR3 nucleotides: TGTGCCAGCAGCCCCCCCCCTAGCGGGGGGTCCTCTGGGGCCAACGTCCTGACTTTC. It is translated as CASSPPPSGGSSGANVLTF.